What follows describes a single TCR beta chain. Its antigen is still unknown. This entry is derived from a study of cytomegalovirus exposure and HLA in healthy donors. Across the whole study: The approximately 720 first-cohort repertoires and the 95 to 150 validation repertoires shared the same platform, a later analysis reported.

This table comes from immunoSEQ multiplex PCR, and its TCRdb copy is limited to in-frame clones, with some not included. The table records roughly 86,000 clones, 90% to 96% of them present only once. General study points: Subsequent analysis showed first-cohort TCR clusters tending to co-occur in some 110 validation repertoires. Most TCR sequences showed up rarely, but some public TCRs showed up in many donors.

The donors belonged to the roughly 120-subject validation cohort, separate from the approximately 700-subject first cohort. With 1 base removed from V and 5 bases from J, the gap between germline ends came to 20 bases. Germline V gene data show CDR1 as GTSNPN and CDR2 as SVGIG (reference sequence). The CDR3 length is 17 residues. Sequencing was carried out using PBMCs. The TCR sequence derives from a man aged 18 to 30 in good health and CMV-seropositive. The rearrangement uses TRBV30 and TRBJ2-2, with a possible D match to TRBD2 (5 bases). The CDR3 here is CAWSAYRGRPSTGELFF. The CDR3 DNA reads as TGTGCCTGGAGTGCCTACCGGGGTAGGCCTTCTACCGGGGAGCTGTTTTTT.